A selection of T cell receptor beta chains follows, all from one sample in a study of cytomegalovirus exposure and HLA in healthy donors. Produced via immunoSEQ multiplex PCR; TCRdb's table is partial and in-frame only. This table holds about 67,000 clones, around three quarters found once. Sequencing was performed on PBMCs. Source of these receptors: a man in his sixties in good health and CMV-seropositive. Each CDR3 is given without its conserved first and last residue. A D gene is named only where the DNA matches it firmly.

d_call: TRBD2; v_call: TRBV4-1; j_call: TRBJ2-1; cdr3_aa: ASSPDLNSGRPPEQF
d_call: -; v_call: TRBV10-3; j_call: TRBJ1-2; cdr3_aa: AISERQALNYGYT
d_call: -; v_call: TRBV7-9; j_call: TRBJ1-1; cdr3_aa: SSSRHETGNTEAF
d_call: TRBD2; v_call: TRBV5-1; j_call: TRBJ2-1; cdr3_aa: ASSLEGAGGYNEQF
d_call: TRBD1; v_call: TRBV18; j_call: TRBJ1-1; cdr3_aa: ASSKDRFEAF
d_call: TRBD1; v_call: TRBV10-3; j_call: TRBJ1-1; cdr3_aa: AISEGQGVAEAF
d_call: -; v_call: TRBV4-1; j_call: TRBJ2-5; cdr3_aa: ASTQSGLVQETQY
d_call: -; v_call: TRBV7-8; j_call: TRBJ1-1; cdr3_aa: ASSLDREPSNTEAF
d_call: -; v_call: TRBV7-9; j_call: TRBJ1-2; cdr3_aa: ASSSQGKYGYT
d_call: -; v_call: TRBV11-2; j_call: TRBJ2-7; cdr3_aa: ASSSRGGGEQY
d_call: -; v_call: TRBV5-1; j_call: TRBJ2-5; cdr3_aa: ASSLNRAETQY
d_call: TRBD2; v_call: TRBV6-5; j_call: TRBJ2-7; cdr3_aa: ASSYPTSGSYEQY
d_call: TRBD1; v_call: TRBV19; j_call: TRBJ2-7; cdr3_aa: ASSPPLGQGKHEQY
d_call: -; v_call: TRBV9; j_call: TRBJ2-3; cdr3_aa: ASSVGQVGDTQY
d_call: -; v_call: TRBV10-1; j_call: TRBJ2-1; cdr3_aa: ASSTSSYNEQF
d_call: TRBD2; v_call: TRBV5-4; j_call: TRBJ2-4; cdr3_aa: ASSPGLAGIQY
d_call: -; v_call: TRBV7-7; j_call: TRBJ1-2; cdr3_aa: ASSFPQEGHGYT
d_call: TRBD1; v_call: TRBV7-9; j_call: TRBJ2-2; cdr3_aa: ASSPGGSNTGELF
d_call: -; v_call: TRBV7-2; j_call: TRBJ2-3; cdr3_aa: ASSNIVSTQY
d_call: TRBD1; v_call: TRBV6-6; j_call: TRBJ2-3; cdr3_aa: ASSSGQGWDTDTQY
d_call: TRBD2; v_call: TRBV6-5; j_call: TRBJ2-7; cdr3_aa: ASSYGDYRSYEQY
d_call: TRBD2; v_call: TRBV10-2; j_call: TRBJ2-1; cdr3_aa: ASRGGSAGVNEQF
d_call: TRBD2; v_call: TRBV11-3; j_call: TRBJ2-2; cdr3_aa: ASSPTGLAGSVAGELF
d_call: TRBD2; v_call: TRBV10-3; j_call: TRBJ2-3; cdr3_aa: AITSGKSTDTQY
d_call: TRBD1; v_call: TRBV11-3; j_call: TRBJ1-1; cdr3_aa: ASSTSEGDRVRAF
d_call: -; v_call: TRBV5-6; j_call: TRBJ2-5; cdr3_aa: ASSLLGGDQETQY
d_call: TRBD1; v_call: TRBV6-4; j_call: TRBJ2-1; cdr3_aa: ASSQQGGGSYNEQF
d_call: -; v_call: TRBV7-6; j_call: TRBJ2-5; cdr3_aa: ASSLGGHQETQY
d_call: TRBD2; v_call: TRBV7-2; j_call: TRBJ2-5; cdr3_aa: ASSAGLGAGVWETQY
d_call: TRBD2; v_call: TRBV5-1; j_call: TRBJ2-2; cdr3_aa: ASSSGLAGGQAGELF
d_call: -; v_call: TRBV4-1; j_call: TRBJ1-5; cdr3_aa: ASSQGAPGWGNQPQH
d_call: -; v_call: TRBV2; j_call: TRBJ1-1; cdr3_aa: ASSAQYSNREAF
d_call: -; v_call: TRBV5-8; j_call: TRBJ1-1; cdr3_aa: ASRNQGYDTEAF
d_call: -; v_call: TRBV14; j_call: TRBJ2-7; cdr3_aa: ASSQVGNSYEQY
d_call: -; v_call: TRBV29-1; j_call: TRBJ1-5; cdr3_aa: SVAGQYDQPQH
d_call: TRBD1; v_call: TRBV6-6; j_call: TRBJ2-7; cdr3_aa: ARGDRGNYEQY
d_call: TRBD2; v_call: TRBV5-1; j_call: TRBJ2-5; cdr3_aa: ASSQWTSGTETQY
d_call: TRBD1; v_call: TRBV6-5; j_call: TRBJ1-1; cdr3_aa: ASSYSDRGRNTEAF
d_call: TRBD2; v_call: TRBV5-1; j_call: TRBJ2-1; cdr3_aa: ASSSQTSVVVGNEQF
d_call: -; v_call: TRBV19; j_call: TRBJ2-7; cdr3_aa: ASSIAASSYEQY
d_call: -; v_call: TRBV7-2; j_call: TRBJ2-7; cdr3_aa: ASSLEALMPYEQY
d_call: -; v_call: TRBV4-3; j_call: TRBJ1-1; cdr3_aa: ASSQEQGMNTEAF
d_call: -; v_call: TRBV9; j_call: TRBJ1-1; cdr3_aa: ASSSRGNTEAF
d_call: TRBD1; v_call: TRBV13; j_call: TRBJ1-2; cdr3_aa: ASSLGGQNYGYT
d_call: -; v_call: TRBV5-1; j_call: TRBJ2-1; cdr3_aa: ASSLTGSAGNEQF
d_call: TRBD1; v_call: TRBV10-1; j_call: TRBJ1-1; cdr3_aa: ASSGGQTNTEAF
d_call: -; v_call: TRBV5-1; j_call: TRBJ2-7; cdr3_aa: ASSFFSRAYEGGEQY
d_call: -; v_call: TRBV19; j_call: TRBJ2-5; cdr3_aa: ASSMQGGETQY
d_call: TRBD1; v_call: TRBV6-5; j_call: TRBJ1-5; cdr3_aa: ASSPDRGYQPQH
d_call: TRBD1; v_call: TRBV6-5; j_call: TRBJ2-7; cdr3_aa: ASSQWDRGLEQY
d_call: TRBD1; v_call: TRBV12-5; j_call: TRBJ1-2; cdr3_aa: ASGSTGGYGYT
d_call: TRBD1; v_call: TRBV6-5; j_call: TRBJ1-1; cdr3_aa: ASSPRQGQDTEAF
d_call: TRBD1; v_call: TRBV11-3; j_call: TRBJ1-4; cdr3_aa: ASSAGTGGFLNEKLF
d_call: -; v_call: TRBV10-3; j_call: TRBJ2-3; cdr3_aa: AISERLQGGTDTQY